This is a list of T cell receptor beta chains from one sample in a study of T-cell memory formation after mild COVID-19. TCRdb fed the 5' RACE reads into MiXCR, producing one record per CDR3 protein. The sample has 450,000 to 650,000 distinct CDR3 sequences; 20% are singletons. The sequenced sample was PBMCs or a T cell subset sorted from them (not recorded which). The receptors here all came from an adult woman who had mild COVID-19 (a few samples of this study predate the infection). Cell type and time point are not known. CDR3s leave out the opening cysteine and the closing phenylalanine or tryptophan. D genes are given only for firm matches.

ASSRLAGRYNEQF	TRBV7-9	TRBJ2-1	TRBD2
ASSGSQGSNTGELF	TRBV7-9	TRBJ2-2	.
ASSLGDLPNSPLH	TRBV5-1	TRBJ1-6	.
ASSSTSGTGNTEAF	TRBV5-1	TRBJ1-1	TRBD1
ASSVDGGDLEAF	TRBV9	TRBJ1-1	.
ASSPGTASNYEQY	TRBV18	TRBJ2-7	.
ASSYRDFVGYEQY	TRBV11-2	TRBJ2-7	.
ASSLSLAGDEQY	TRBV7-9	TRBJ2-7	TRBD2
ASSQTGTVGNTIY	TRBV3-1	TRBJ1-3	.
ASSLSGRVTDTQY	TRBV5-1	TRBJ2-3	.
ASRPRVVDSYGYT	TRBV27	TRBJ1-2	.
ASSLNGNPSYEQY	TRBV7-9	TRBJ2-7	.
ASSVAAGEGNEQF	TRBV6-4	TRBJ2-1	TRBD2
ASSLFQRGRSSYNEQF	TRBV6-2/TRBV6-3	TRBJ2-1	TRBD2
ASSSRWVNTEAF	TRBV6-5	TRBJ1-1	.
SATGQPSEQY	TRBV20-1	TRBJ2-7	.
ASSPSDLGGDTQY	TRBV6-6	TRBJ2-3	.
ATTVASGVAKNIQY	TRBV6-2/TRBV6-3	TRBJ2-4	TRBD2
ASSSARLAPPDEQF	TRBV6-5	TRBJ2-1	TRBD2
SASWRLQIDEQY	TRBV20-1	TRBJ2-7	.
SARTSGTTGEQY	TRBV20-1	TRBJ2-7	TRBD2
ASTPWEGSSYEQY	TRBV2	TRBJ2-7	.
ASSPMTGSNSPLH	TRBV9	TRBJ1-6	TRBD1
ASSPVSDRDGYT	TRBV18	TRBJ1-2	TRBD1